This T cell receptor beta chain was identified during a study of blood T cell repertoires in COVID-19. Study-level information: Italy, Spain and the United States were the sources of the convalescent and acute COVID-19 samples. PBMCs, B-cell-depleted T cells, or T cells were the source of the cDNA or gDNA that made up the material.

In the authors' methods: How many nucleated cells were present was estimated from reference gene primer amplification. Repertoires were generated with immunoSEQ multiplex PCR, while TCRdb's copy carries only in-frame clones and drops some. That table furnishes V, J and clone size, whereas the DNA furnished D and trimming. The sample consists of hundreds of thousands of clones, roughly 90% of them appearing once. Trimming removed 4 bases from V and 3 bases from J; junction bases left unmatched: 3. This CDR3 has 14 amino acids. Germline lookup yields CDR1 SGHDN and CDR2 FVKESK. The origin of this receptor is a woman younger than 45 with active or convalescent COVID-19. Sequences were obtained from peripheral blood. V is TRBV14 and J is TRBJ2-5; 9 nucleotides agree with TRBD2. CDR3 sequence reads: CASSRSGRKETQYF. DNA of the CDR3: TGTGCCAGCAGCCGCAGCGGGAGGAAAGAGACCCAGTACTTC.